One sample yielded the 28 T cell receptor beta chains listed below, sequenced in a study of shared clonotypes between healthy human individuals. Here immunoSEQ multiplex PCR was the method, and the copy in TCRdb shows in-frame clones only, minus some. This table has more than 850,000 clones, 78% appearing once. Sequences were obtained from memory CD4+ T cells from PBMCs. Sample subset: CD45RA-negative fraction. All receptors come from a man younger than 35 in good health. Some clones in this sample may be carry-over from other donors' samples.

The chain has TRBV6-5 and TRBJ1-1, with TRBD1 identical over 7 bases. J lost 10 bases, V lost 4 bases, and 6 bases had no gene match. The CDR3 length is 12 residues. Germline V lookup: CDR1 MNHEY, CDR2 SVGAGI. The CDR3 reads CASSSRQGRAFF. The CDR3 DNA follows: TGTGCCAGCAGTTCTAGACAGGGTCGAGCTTTCTTT.

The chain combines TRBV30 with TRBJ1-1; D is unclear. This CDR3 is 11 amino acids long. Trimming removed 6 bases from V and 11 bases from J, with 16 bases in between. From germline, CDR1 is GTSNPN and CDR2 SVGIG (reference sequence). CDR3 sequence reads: CACMEVLGAFF. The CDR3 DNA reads TGTGCCTGCATGGAGGTGCTGGGGGCTTTCTTT.

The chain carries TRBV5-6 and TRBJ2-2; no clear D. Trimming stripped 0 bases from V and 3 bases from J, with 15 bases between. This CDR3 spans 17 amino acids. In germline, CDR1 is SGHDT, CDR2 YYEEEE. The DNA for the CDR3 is TGTGCCAGCAGCTTGGGGCCCGCCGGAAGGGACACCGGGGAGCTGTTTTTT. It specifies CASSLGPAGRDTGELFF. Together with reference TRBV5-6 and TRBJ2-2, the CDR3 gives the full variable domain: DAGVTQSPTHLIKTRGQQVTLRCSPKSGHDTVSWYQQALGQGPQFIFQYYEEEERQRGNFPDRFSGHQFPNYSSELNVNALLLGDSALYLCASSLGPAGRDTGELFFGEGSRLTVL.

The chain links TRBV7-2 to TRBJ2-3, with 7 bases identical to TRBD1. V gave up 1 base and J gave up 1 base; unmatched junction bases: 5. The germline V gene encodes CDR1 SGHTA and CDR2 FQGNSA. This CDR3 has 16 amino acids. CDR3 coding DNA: TGTGCCAGCAGCTTAGAACAGGGGCAGGGCACAGATACGCAGTATTTT. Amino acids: CASSLEQGQGTDTQYF.

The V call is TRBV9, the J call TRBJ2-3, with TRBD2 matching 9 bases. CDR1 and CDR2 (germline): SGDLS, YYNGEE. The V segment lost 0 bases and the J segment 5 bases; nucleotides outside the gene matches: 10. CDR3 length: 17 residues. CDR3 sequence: CASSVVVAGVFRDTQYF. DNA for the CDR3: TGTGCCAGCAGCGTAGTAGTAGCGGGAGTCTTCAGAGATACGCAGTATTTT.

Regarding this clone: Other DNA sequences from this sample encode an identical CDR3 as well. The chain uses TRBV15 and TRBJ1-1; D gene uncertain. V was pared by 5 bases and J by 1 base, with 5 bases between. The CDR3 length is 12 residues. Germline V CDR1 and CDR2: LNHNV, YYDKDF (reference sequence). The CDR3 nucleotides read TGTGCCACCAGCGGCGGGAACACTGAAGCTTTCTTT. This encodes CATSGGNTEAFF.

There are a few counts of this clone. DNA for the CDR3: TGTGCCAGCAGCTTACGGACGGCAGCGTCCGAAGCTTTCTTT. It is translated as CASSLRTAASEAFF. The V and J genes are TRBV7-9 and TRBJ1-1, with unresolved D. The CDR3 totals 14 residues. V was shortened by 2 bases and J by 8 bases, with 15 bases between the two germline ends. Looked up from germline, CDR1 is SEHNR and CDR2 is FQNEAQ (reference sequence).

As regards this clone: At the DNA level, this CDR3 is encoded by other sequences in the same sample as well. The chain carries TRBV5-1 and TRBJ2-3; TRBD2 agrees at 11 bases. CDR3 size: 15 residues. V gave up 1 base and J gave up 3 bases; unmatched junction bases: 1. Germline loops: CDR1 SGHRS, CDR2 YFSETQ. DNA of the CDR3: TGCGCCAGCAGCTTGACTAGCGGGAGAACAGATACGCAGTATTTT. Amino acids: CASSLTSGRTDTQYF.

CDR3 sequence reads: CASSLMGSERNTEAFF. In nucleotides, the CDR3 is TGCGCCAGCAGCTTGATGGGCTCAGAGAGGAACACTGAAGCTTTCTTT. V gene TRBV5-1 combines with J gene TRBJ1-1; D gene ambiguous. The CDR3 runs 16 residues. V lost 1 base to trimming and J lost 1 base, with 14 bases between them. Germline-derived CDR1 and CDR2 are SGHRS and YFSETQ.

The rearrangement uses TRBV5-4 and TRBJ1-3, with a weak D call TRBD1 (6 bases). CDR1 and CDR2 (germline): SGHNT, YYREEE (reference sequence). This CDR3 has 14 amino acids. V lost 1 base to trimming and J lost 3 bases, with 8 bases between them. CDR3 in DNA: TGTGCCAGCAGCTTGTCAGGGGTTGGAAACACCATATATTTT. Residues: CASSLSGVGNTIYF.

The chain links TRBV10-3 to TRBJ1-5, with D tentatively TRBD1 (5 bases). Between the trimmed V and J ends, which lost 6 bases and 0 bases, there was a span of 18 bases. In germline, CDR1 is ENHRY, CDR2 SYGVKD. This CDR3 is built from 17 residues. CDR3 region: CAISEDGAEYSNQPQHF. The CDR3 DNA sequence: TGTGCCATCAGCGAGGACGGGGCCGAGTATAGCAATCAGCCCCAGCATTTT.

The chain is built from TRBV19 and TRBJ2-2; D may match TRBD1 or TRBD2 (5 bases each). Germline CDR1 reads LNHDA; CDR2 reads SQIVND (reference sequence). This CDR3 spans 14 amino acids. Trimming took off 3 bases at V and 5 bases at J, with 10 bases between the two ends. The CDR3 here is CASSIRGETGELFF. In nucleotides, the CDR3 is TGTGCCAGTAGTATTAGGGGAGAGACCGGGGAGCTGTTTTTT.

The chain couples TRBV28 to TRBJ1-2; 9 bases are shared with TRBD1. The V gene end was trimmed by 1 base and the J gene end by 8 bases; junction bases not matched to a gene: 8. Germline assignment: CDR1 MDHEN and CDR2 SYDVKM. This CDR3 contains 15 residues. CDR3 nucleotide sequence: TGTGCCAGCAGTTTATCGACAGGGGGTAAAAGGGGCTACACCTTC. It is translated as CASSLSTGGKRGYTF.

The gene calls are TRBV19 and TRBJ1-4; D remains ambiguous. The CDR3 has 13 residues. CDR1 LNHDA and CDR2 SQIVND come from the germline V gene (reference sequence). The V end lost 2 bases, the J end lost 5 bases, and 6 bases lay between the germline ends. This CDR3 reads CASSISLNEKLFF. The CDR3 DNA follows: TGTGCCAGTAGTATAAGCCTCAATGAAAAACTGTTTTTT.

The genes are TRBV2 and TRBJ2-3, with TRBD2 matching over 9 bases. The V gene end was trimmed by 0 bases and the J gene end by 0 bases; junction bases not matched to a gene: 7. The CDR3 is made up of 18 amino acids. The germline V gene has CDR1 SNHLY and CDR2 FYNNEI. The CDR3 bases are TGTGCCAGCAGTGAAGCAGGGCCTAGCGGGGTTAGCACAGATACGCAGTATTTT. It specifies CASSEAGPSGVSTDTQYF.

CDR3 nucleotide sequence: TGTGCCAGCAACTCCCTAGCGGGAGGGGACCCCTACGAGCAGTACTTC. It codes for CASNSLAGGDPYEQYF. This chain connects TRBV27 to TRBJ2-7; 12 positions agree with TRBD2. The germline gives CDR1 MNHEY, CDR2 SMNVEV (reference sequence). V shed 7 bases, J shed 2 bases, and the junction held 9 bases outside the gene matches. This CDR3 is built from 16 residues.

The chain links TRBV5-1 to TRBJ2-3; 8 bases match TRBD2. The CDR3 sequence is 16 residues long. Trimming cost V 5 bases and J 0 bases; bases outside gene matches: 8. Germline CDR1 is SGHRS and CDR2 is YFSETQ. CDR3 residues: CASRLAAVPSTDTQYF. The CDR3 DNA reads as TGCGCCAGCAGACTAGCGGCCGTCCCTAGCACAGATACGCAGTATTTT. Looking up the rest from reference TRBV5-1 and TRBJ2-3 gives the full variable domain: KAGVTQTPRYLIKTRGQQVTLSCSPISGHRSVSWYQQTPGQGLQFLFEYFSETQRNKGNFPGRFSGRQFSNSRSEMNVSTLELGDSALYLCASRLAAVPSTDTQYFGPGTRLTVL.

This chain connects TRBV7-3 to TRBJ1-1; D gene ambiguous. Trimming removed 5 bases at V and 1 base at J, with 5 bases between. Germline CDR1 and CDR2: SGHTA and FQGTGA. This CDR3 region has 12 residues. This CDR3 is CASSRPNTEAFF. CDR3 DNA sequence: TGTGCCAGCAGCCGCCCGAACACTGAAGCTTTCTTT.

The CDR3, as DNA: TGTGCCTGGAGGGGAGCTCACCTTCTTTTCTCTGGGGCCAACGTCCTGACTTTC. Protein sequence: CAWRGAHLLFSGANVLTF. J is TRBJ2-6 and V is TRBV30, with D maybe TRBD2 (5 bases). The V end was cut by 3 bases, the J end by 0 bases, with 18 bases between. Germline assignment: CDR1 GTSNPN and CDR2 SVGIG (reference sequence). CDR3 size: 18 residues.

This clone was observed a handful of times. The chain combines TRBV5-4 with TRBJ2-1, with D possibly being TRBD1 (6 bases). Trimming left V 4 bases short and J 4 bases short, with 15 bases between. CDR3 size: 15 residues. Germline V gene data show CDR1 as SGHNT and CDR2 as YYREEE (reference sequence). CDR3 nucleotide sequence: TGTGCCAGCAGCGAGGGACAATCCCCTTACAATGAGCAGTTCTTC. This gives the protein CASSEGQSPYNEQFF.

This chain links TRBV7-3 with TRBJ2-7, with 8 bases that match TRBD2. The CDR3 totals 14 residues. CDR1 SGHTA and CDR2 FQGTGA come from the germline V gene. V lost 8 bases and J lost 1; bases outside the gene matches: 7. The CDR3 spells CASAGREVSYEQYF. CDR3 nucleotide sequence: TGTGCCAGCGCCGGGCGGGAGGTATCCTACGAGCAGTACTTC.

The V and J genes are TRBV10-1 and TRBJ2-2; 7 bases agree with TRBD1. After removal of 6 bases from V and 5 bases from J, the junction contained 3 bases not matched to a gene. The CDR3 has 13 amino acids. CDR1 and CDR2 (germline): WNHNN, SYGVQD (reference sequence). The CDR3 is CASRAGGTGELFF. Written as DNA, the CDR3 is TGCGCCAGCAGAGCAGGGGGAACCGGGGAGCTGTTTTTT.

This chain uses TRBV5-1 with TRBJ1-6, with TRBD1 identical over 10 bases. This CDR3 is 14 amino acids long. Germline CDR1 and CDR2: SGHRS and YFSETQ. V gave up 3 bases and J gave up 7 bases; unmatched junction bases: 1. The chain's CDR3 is CASSSGQGNSPLHF. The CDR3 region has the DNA TGCGCCAGCAGCTCGGGACAGGGGAATTCACCCCTCCACTTT. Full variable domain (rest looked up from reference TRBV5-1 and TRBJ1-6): KAGVTQTPRYLIKTRGQQVTLSCSPISGHRSVSWYQQTPGQGLQFLFEYFSETQRNKGNFPGRFSGRQFSNSRSEMNVSTLELGDSALYLCASSSGQGNSPLHFGNGTRLTVT.

The CDR3 DNA follows: TGTGCCAGCAGCCTAGGGGATATAGGGAGGGTCAATGAGCAGTTCTTC. Protein product: CASSLGDIGRVNEQFF. This chain joins TRBV5-6 and TRBJ2-1; 7 nucleotides line up with TRBD2. This CDR3 spans 16 amino acids. The trim removed 4 bases at V and 6 bases at J, leaving 13 bases unmatched. The V gene's germline CDR1 is SGHDT and CDR2 YYEEEE.

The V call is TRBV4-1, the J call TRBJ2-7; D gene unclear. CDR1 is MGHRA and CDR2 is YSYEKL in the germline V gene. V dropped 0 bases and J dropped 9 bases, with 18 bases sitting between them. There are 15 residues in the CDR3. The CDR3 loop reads CASSQEGSRVAGQYF. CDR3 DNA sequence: TGCGCCAGCAGCCAAGAGGGTAGTCGTGTCGCAGGGCAGTACTTC.

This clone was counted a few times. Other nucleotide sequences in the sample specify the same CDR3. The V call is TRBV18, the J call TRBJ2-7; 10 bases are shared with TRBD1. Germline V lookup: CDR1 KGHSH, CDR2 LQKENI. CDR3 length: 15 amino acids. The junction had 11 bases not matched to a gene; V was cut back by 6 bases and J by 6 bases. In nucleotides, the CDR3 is TGTGCCAGCTCCCTCAATAGACAGGGGGCCGGCGAGCAGTACTTC. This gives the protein CASSLNRQGAGEQYF.

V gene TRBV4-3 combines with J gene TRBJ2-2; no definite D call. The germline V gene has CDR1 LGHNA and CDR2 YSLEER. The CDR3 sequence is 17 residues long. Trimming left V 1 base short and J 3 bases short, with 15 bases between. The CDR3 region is CASSQGWQELYTGELFF. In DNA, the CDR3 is TGCGCCAGCAGCCAAGGTTGGCAGGAACTTTACACCGGGGAGCTGTTTTTT.

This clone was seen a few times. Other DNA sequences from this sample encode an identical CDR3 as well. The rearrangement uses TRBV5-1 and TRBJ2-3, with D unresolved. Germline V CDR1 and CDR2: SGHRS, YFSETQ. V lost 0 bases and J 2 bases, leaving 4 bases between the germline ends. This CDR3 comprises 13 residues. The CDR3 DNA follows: TGCGCCAGCAGCTTGGTACCCACAGATACGCAGTATTTT. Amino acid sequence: CASSLVPTDTQYF.